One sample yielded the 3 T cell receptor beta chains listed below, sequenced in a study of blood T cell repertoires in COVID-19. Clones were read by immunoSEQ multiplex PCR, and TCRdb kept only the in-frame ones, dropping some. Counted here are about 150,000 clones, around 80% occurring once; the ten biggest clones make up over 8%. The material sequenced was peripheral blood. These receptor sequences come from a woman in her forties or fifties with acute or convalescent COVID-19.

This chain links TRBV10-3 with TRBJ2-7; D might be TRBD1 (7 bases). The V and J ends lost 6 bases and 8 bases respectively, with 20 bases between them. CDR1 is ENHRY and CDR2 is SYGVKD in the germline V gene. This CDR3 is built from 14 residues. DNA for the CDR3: TGTGCCATCAGGCGGGACAGCCAGTATAATAAGCAGTACTTC. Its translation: CAIRRDSQYNKQYF.

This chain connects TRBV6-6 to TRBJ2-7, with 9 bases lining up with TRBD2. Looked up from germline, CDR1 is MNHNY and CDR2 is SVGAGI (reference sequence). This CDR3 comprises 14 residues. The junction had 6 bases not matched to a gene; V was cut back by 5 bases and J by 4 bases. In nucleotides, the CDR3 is TGTGCCAGCAGTGGGCGGGAGGGCCGGTACGAGCAGTACTTC. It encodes CASSGREGRYEQYF.

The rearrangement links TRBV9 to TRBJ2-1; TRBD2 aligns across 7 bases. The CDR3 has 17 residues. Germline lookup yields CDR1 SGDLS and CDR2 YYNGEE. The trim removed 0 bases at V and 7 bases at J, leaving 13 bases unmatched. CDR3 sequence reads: CASSVGVLAGEGNEQFF. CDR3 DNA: TGTGCCAGCAGCGTAGGCGTGTTGGCGGGGGAAGGAAATGAGCAGTTCTTC.